This T cell receptor (beta chain) was identified during a study of molecular identifiers for immune sequencing clone quantification. About the research overall: In the replicates, RNA derived from 20,000 or 100,000 naive CD8 cells was divided into five parts, and four were sequenced.

Study results and limitations: Whereas clones above 20 RNA copies held under 1% of naive-cell molecules, they held over 97% of effector molecules.

In this sample, this clonotype turned up a few times. Its antigen is not identified. One end of the junction varies from germline; a read error may be responsible. Germline CDR1 and CDR2: MDHEN and SYDVKM. The CDR3 extends over 18 amino acids. One entry per CDR3 protein, called by TCRdb with MiXCR from the PCR reads. The sample has about 36,000 distinct CDR3 sequences, roughly 18% seen once. The specimen sequenced was naive CD8+ T cells from blood, with Jurkat cell RNA spiked in. Subset denoted: FACS-sorted CD8+CD4-CCR7+CD45RA+ naive T cells. The J gene is TRBJ2-6, the V gene TRBV28; a weak D match, TRBD2 (6 bases). This clonotype originated in a human donor in good health. Some libraries in this study had Jurkat cell RNA spiked in. The CDR3 region has the DNA TGTGCCAGCAGTCTTCCCCGGCGGGGCGGCTCTGGGGTCAACGTCCTGACTTTC. This codes for CASSLPRRGGSGVNVLTF.